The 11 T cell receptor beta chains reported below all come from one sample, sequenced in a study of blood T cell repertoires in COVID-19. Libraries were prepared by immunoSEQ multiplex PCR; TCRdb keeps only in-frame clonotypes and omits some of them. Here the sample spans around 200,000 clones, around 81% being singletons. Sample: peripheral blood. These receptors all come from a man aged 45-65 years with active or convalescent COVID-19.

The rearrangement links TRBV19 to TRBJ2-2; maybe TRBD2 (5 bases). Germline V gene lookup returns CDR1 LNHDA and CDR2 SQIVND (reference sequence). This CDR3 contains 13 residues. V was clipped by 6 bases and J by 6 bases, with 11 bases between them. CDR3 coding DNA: TGTGCCAGTAGCCCTCGGGGTTCCGGGGAGCTGTTTTTT. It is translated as CASSPRGSGELFF.

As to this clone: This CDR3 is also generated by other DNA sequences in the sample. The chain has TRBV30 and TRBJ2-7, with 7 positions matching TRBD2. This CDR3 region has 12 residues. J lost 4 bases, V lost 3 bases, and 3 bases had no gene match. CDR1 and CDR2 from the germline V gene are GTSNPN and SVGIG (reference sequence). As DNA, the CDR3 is TGTGCCTGGAGCGGCGGGGGATACGAGCAGTACTTC. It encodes CAWSGGGYEQYF.

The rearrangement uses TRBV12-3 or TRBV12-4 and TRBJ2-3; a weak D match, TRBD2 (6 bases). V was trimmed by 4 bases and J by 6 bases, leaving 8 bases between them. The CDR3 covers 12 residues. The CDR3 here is CASSSGGDTQYF. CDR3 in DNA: TGTGCCAGCAGTTCAGGAGGGGATACGCAGTATTTT.

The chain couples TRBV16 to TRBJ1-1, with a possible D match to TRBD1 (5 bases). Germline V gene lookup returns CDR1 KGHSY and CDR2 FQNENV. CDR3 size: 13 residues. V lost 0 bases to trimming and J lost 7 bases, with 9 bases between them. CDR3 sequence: CASSQSVQGEAFF. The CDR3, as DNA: TGTGCCAGCAGCCAATCAGTCCAGGGTGAAGCTTTCTTT.

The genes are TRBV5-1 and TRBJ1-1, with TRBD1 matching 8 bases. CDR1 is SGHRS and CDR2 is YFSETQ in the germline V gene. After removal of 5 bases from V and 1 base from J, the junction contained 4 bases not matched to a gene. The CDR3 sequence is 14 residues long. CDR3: CASRGTGTNTEAFF. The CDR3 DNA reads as TGCGCCAGCAGGGGGACAGGCACGAACACTGAAGCTTTCTTT. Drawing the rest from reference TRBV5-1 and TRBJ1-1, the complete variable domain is KAGVTQTPRYLIKTRGQQVTLSCSPISGHRSVSWYQQTPGQGLQFLFEYFSETQRNKGNFPGRFSGRQFSNSRSEMNVSTLELGDSALYLCASRGTGTNTEAFFGQGTRLTVV.

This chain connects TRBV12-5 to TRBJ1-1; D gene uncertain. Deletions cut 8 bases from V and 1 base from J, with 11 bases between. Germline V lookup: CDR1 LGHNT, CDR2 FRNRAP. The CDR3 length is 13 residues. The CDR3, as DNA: TGTGCTAGTTGCGGAGAGGCGAACACTGAAGCTTTCTTT. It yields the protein CASCGEANTEAFF.

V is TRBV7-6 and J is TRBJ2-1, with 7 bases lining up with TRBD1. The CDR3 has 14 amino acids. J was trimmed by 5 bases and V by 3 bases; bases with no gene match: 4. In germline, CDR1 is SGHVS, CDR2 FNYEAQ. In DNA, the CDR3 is TGTGCCAGCAGCTTTAACAGGGGTGACAATGAGCAGTTCTTC. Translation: CASSFNRGDNEQFF.

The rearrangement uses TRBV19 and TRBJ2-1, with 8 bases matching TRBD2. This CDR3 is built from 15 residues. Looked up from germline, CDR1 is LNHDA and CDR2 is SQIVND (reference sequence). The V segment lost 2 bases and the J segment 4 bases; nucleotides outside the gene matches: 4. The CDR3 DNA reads TGTGCCAGTAGTATACGTAGCGGGGCATACAATGAGCAGTTCTTC. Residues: CASSIRSGAYNEQFF.

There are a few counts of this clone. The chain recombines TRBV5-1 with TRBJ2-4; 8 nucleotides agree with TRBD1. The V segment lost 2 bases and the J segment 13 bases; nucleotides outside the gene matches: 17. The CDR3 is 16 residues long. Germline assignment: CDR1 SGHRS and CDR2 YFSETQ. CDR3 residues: CASSFGRAQGALTQYF. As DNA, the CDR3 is TGCGCCAGCAGCTTTGGCCGGGCTCAGGGGGCGCTTACCCAGTACTTC.

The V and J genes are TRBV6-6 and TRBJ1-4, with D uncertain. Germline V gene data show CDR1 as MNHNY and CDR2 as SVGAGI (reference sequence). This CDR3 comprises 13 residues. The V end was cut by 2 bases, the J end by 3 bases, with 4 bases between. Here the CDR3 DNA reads TGTGCCAGCAGTTACCCCGCTAATGAAAAACTGTTTTTT. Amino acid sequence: CASSYPANEKLFF.

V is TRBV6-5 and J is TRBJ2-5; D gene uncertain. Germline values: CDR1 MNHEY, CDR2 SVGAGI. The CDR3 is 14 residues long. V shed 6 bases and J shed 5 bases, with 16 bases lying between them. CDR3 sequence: CASSFDLTVETQYF. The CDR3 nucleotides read TGTGCCAGCAGCTTCGACTTGACCGTGGAGACCCAGTACTTC.